The subject of this entry is one TCR beta chain. The target antigen is unknown. The PCR ran on 60 Vbeta and 13 Jbeta primers. Clones were read by immunoSEQ multiplex PCR, and TCRdb kept only the in-frame ones, dropping some. The top ten clones hold under 1.2% of a sample with about 210,000 clones, roughly 90% of them seen once. The V gene lost 2 bases and the J gene lost 0 bases, with 14 bases spanning the gap. CDR3 length equals 16 residues. Germline V gives CDR1 SEHNR, CDR2 FQNEAQ (reference sequence). This specimen belongs to a study of cytomegalovirus exposure and HLA in healthy donors. Turning to the study itself: Tens of millions of unique TCR sequences came from HLA-typed donors in an early release. Regarding the study as a whole: In a later analysis, TCR beta V- and J-gene trimming was associated with a missense DCLRE1C variant. A later analysis found most CMV-associated TCR beta chains apparently HLA-restricted.

These donors counted as nominally healthy when sampled, but unrecorded immune exposures were likely. Source material: PBMCs. The sequence derives from a boy younger than 10 in good health and CMV-seronegative. This sequence joins TRBV7-9 and TRBJ2-7; a weak D match, TRBD1 (5 bases). For the CDR3, the DNA is TGTGCCAGCAGCTTAAATAGGGGCAGCAGCTCCTACGAGCAGTACTTC. Its translation: CASSLNRGSSSYEQYF.